This entry is about one TCR beta chain. Its antigen is still unknown. This table comes from immunoSEQ multiplex PCR, and its TCRdb copy is limited to in-frame clones, with some not included. In the table there are fewer than 7,000 clones, 74% of which are singletons. This CDR3 has 14 residues. CDR1 KGHSH and CDR2 LQKENI come from the germline V gene. V was pared by 0 bases and J by 7 bases, with 11 bases between. This entry comes from a study of neoadjuvant anti-PD-1 for oral cavity cancer. Turning to the study itself: Patients without progression received a fourth nivolumab dose around day 43, then surgical resection on days 50-56. Study findings and constraints: Non-responders to neoadjuvant nivolumab had significantly more clonal PBMC T cells than responders.

This TCR was recovered from a person aged 35-79 years with oral cavity squamous cell carcinoma. The sample here was PBMCs, taken before nivolumab (anti-PD-1) treatment. This chain connects TRBV18 to TRBJ2-3, with no clear D. DNA of the CDR3: TGTGCCAGCTCACCACCGCAGTCCCTGAATACGCAGTATTTT. Encoded protein: CASSPPQSLNTQYF. Full variable domain (rest looked up from reference TRBV18 and TRBJ2-3): NAGVMQNPRHLVRRRGQEARLRCSPMKGHSHVYWYRQLPEEGLKFMVYLQKENIIDESGMPKERFSAEFPKEGPSILRIQQVVRGDSAAYFCASSPPQSLNTQYFGPGTRLTVL.